The 27 T cell receptor beta chains reported below all come from one sample, sequenced in a study of technical replicates of blood from several donors. Sequenced by immunoSEQ multiplex PCR; TCRdb stores in-frame clones only, minus some. Of some 56,000 clones listed, around 93% are singletons. Material: PBMCs. The receptors stem from a human donor in good health. Some clones in this sample may be carry-over from other donors' samples.

The V and J genes are TRBV5-4 and TRBJ2-2; TRBD2 matches 7 bases. Germline CDR1 is SGHNT and CDR2 is YYREEE (reference sequence). There are 15 residues in the CDR3. Unmatched junction bases numbered 6, after V lost 0 bases and J lost 7 bases. CDR3 nucleotides: TGTGCCAGCAGCTTGGCCCGCGGGGGTATCGGGGAGCTGTTTTTT. Its protein product is CASSLARGGIGELFF.

This chain links TRBV5-5 with TRBJ2-1; 11 bases align to TRBD2. The CDR3 length is 17 residues. V trimming: 4 bases; J trimming: 0 bases; junction bases outside the gene matches: 6. CDR1 and CDR2 (germline): SGHKS, YYEKEE (reference sequence). The CDR3 DNA reads TGTGCCAGCAGCAACCGACTAGCGGGACACTCCTACAATGAGCAGTTCTTC. Translation: CASSNRLAGHSYNEQFF. Complete variable domain (other parts from reference TRBV5-5 and TRBJ2-1): DAGVTQSPTHLIKTRGQQVTLRCSPISGHKSVSWYQQVLGQGPQFIFQYYEKEERGRGNFPDRFSARQFPNYSSELNVNALLLGDSALYLCASSNRLAGHSYNEQFFGPGTRLTVL.

The J gene is TRBJ1-1, the V gene TRBV5-1; no clear D. Germline assignment: CDR1 SGHRS and CDR2 YFSETQ. V was cut by 1 base and J by 1 base, with 8 bases left in between. The CDR3 contains 14 residues. The CDR3 DNA follows: TGCGCCAGCAGCTTGTTACAGTCGAACACTGAAGCTTTCTTT. Its translation: CASSLLQSNTEAFF.

This clone appeared a single time. The chain uses TRBV4-3 and TRBJ2-7, with 7 nucleotides matching TRBD2. V shed 4 bases and J 2 bases; nucleotides not matched to a gene: 11. CDR3 length equals 16 residues. Germline CDR1 is LGHNA and CDR2 is YSLEER. CDR3 in DNA: TGCGCCAGCAGCCGGACTCTGGGGGGGTTACCCTACGAGCAGTACTTC. It yields the protein CASSRTLGGLPYEQYF.

The table lists this clone with a count of one. The chain couples TRBV21-1 to TRBJ2-7; TRBD2 was called by the table and not checked on the DNA. TRBV21-1 is labeled a pseudogene. The CDR3 contains 19 residues. The CDR3 spells CASSSRDPRTSGRPNEQYF. CDR3 DNA: TGTGCCAGCAGCTCCCGGGACCCAAGGACTAGCGGGAGGCCCAACGAGCAGTACTTC.

V usage is TRBV7-2 and J usage is TRBJ1-5; D is possibly TRBD1 (5 bases). The CDR3 length is 14 residues. Germline values: CDR1 SGHTA, CDR2 FQGNSA. Trimming removed 5 bases from V and 11 bases from J, with 19 bases in between. As DNA, the CDR3 is TGTGCCAGCAGCCCGGGGACCGGGGGTTGGGCCCAGCATTTT. Translated: CASSPGTGGWAQHF.

The chain employs TRBV30 and TRBJ2-1; TRBD2 aligns across 11 bases. The germline V gene encodes CDR1 GTSNPN and CDR2 SVGIG (reference sequence). The V and J ends lost 2 bases and 6 bases, in that order; junction bases with no gene match: 9. CDR3 length: 16 amino acids. CDR3 sequence reads: CAWSTRLAGKINEQFF. The CDR3 DNA is TGTGCCTGGAGTACCCGACTAGCGGGAAAAATCAATGAGCAGTTCTTC. Drawing the rest from reference TRBV30 and TRBJ2-1, the complete variable domain is SQTIHQWPATLVQPVGSPLSLECTVEGTSNPNLYWYRQAAGRGLQLLFYSVGIGQISSEVPQNLSASRPQDRQFILSSKKLLLSDSGFYLCAWSTRLAGKINEQFFGPGTRLTVL.

CDR3 sequence (DNA): TGTGCCAGCAGCTTAGACCGACAGGGGGACTTCGAGCAGTACTTC. Its protein is CASSLDRQGDFEQYF. V is TRBV7-8 and J is TRBJ2-7, with 9 bases that match TRBD1. Trimming at V came to 1 base and at J to 6 bases, leaving 7 bases not matched to a gene. This CDR3 contains 15 residues. Germline CDR1 is SGHVS and CDR2 is FQNEAQ.

The chain has TRBV4-1 and TRBJ1-3; D remains unclear. Germline-derived CDR1 and CDR2 are MGHRA and YSYEKL. V lost 3 bases, J lost 0 bases, and 12 bases lay in between. CDR3 length: 16 amino acids. CDR3 nucleotide sequence: TGCGCCAGCAGCCAGAGCCCCCGGTCCTCTGGAAACACCATATATTTT. It yields the protein CASSQSPRSSGNTIYF.

The chain is built from TRBV6-5 and TRBJ1-3; TRBD1 is a possible D gene (5 bases). Deletions cut 10 bases from V and 3 bases from J, with 19 bases between. Germline assignment: CDR1 MNHEY and CDR2 SVGAGI. The CDR3 sequence is 15 residues long. In DNA, the CDR3 is TGTGCCACGGGGCGGGCGTCGGGGGATGGAAACACCATATATTTT. It specifies CATGRASGDGNTIYF.

This clone has more than one count but fewer than ten. The V call is TRBV6-1, the J call TRBJ1-6, with a weak D call TRBD1 (5 bases). This CDR3 is 18 amino acids long. Trimming removed 3 bases from V and 9 bases from J, with 24 bases in between. Germline V gives CDR1 MNHNS, CDR2 SASEGT. The DNA for the CDR3 is TGTGCCAGCAGTGAGCTACGACAGCCATGGGTCCGGATTTCACCCCTCCACTTT. As protein: CASSELRQPWVRISPLHF.

The rearrangement links TRBV20-1 to TRBJ1-1, with D tentatively TRBD1 (6 bases). The germline V gene has CDR1 DFQATT and CDR2 SNEGSKA (reference sequence). Trimming cost V 7 bases and J 7 bases, with 13 bases left between them. CDR3 size: 11 residues. CDR3 sequence: CSGAGEVEAFF. The CDR3 DNA is TGCAGTGGAGCAGGGGAAGTTGAAGCTTTCTTT.

The chain recombines TRBV5-4 with TRBJ1-2; 7 nucleotides agree with TRBD1. The CDR3 length is 14 residues. V lost 0 bases and J lost 8; bases outside the gene matches: 7. CDR1 is SGHNT and CDR2 is YYREEE in the germline V gene (reference sequence). The CDR3 sequence is CASSLGTGSWGYTF. The CDR3 DNA follows: TGTGCCAGCAGCTTGGGGACAGGATCTTGGGGCTACACCTTC.

This chain uses TRBV5-1 with TRBJ1-6, with TRBD1 as a possible D gene (6 bases). Trimming cost V 0 bases and J 4 bases, with 20 bases left between them. CDR3 length equals 19 residues. Germline V CDR1 and CDR2: SGHRS, YFSETQ. For the CDR3, the DNA is TGCGCCAGCAGCTTGGGAGTGACAGGCCAAAAACCGTATAATTCACCCCTCCACTTT. The encoded protein is CASSLGVTGQKPYNSPLHF. Variable domain in full (rest from reference TRBV5-1 and TRBJ1-6): KAGVTQTPRYLIKTRGQQVTLSCSPISGHRSVSWYQQTPGQGLQFLFEYFSETQRNKGNFPGRFSGRQFSNSRSEMNVSTLELGDSALYLCASSLGVTGQKPYNSPLHFGNGTRLTVT.

J is TRBJ1-2 and V is TRBV10-1; D is perhaps TRBD1 (5 bases). The CDR3 has 16 amino acids. From germline, CDR1 is WNHNN and CDR2 SYGVQD (reference sequence). Between the trimmed V and J ends, which lost 10 bases and 4 bases, there was a span of 25 bases. CDR3 in DNA: TGCGCCAACGAGCAAGGAGGGACGGGGTTTATCTATGGCTACACCTTC. It yields the protein CANEQGGTGFIYGYTF.

The chain employs TRBV7-2 and TRBJ2-7; unclear D gene. CDR3 length: 14 amino acids. The ends were cut back, 3 bases at V and 4 bases at J, with 13 bases in the middle. CDR1 SGHTA and CDR2 FQGNSA come from the germline V gene. The CDR3 protein is CASSFSGLDYEQYF. The CDR3, as DNA: TGTGCCAGCAGCTTTTCCGGTCTTGATTACGAGCAGTACTTC.

V is TRBV4-2 and J is TRBJ2-4; 9 positions match TRBD2. The CDR3 length is 16 residues. Germline values: CDR1 LGHNA, CDR2 YNFKEQ. J gave up 1 base and V 3 bases, and 4 bases lay outside the gene matches. CDR3 protein: CASSHGTSMAKNIQYF. In nucleotides, the CDR3 is TGTGCCAGCAGCCATGGGACTAGCATGGCCAAAAACATTCAGTACTTC.

The genes are TRBV27 and TRBJ2-5, with 8 bases lining up with TRBD2. V was pared by 2 bases and J by 4 bases, with 3 bases of the junction left unmatched. The CDR3 is made up of 14 amino acids. CDR1 and CDR2 (germline): MNHEY, SMNVEV (reference sequence). CDR3 region: CASSLNGGGETQYF. The CDR3 coding sequence is TGTGCCAGCAGTTTAAACGGGGGGGGAGAGACCCAGTACTTC.

The CDR3 bases are TGCAGTGCTAGTCAGTTTTCCGGCTACACCTTC. It specifies CSASQFSGYTF. The chain is built from TRBV20-1 and TRBJ1-2; unclear D gene. Per the germline V gene, CDR1 is DFQATT and CDR2 is SNEGSKA (reference sequence). CDR3 size: 11 residues. V dropped 3 bases and J dropped 8 bases, with 10 bases sitting between them.

This clone was detected once. The chain combines TRBV19 with TRBJ1-2; possible D gene TRBD1, 5 bases. Germline V gene data show CDR1 as LNHDA and CDR2 as SQIVND (reference sequence). The CDR3 is made up of 15 amino acids. V lost 4 bases and J 8 bases, leaving 20 bases between the germline ends. CDR3 in amino acids: CASSTLTAENRGYTF. The CDR3 DNA follows: TGTGCCAGTAGTACCCTGACAGCCGAGAATCGAGGCTACACCTTC.

V gene TRBV10-3 combines with J gene TRBJ2-5; 7 bases agree with TRBD1. J was trimmed by 5 bases and V by 4 bases; bases with no gene match: 10. Per the germline V gene, CDR1 is ENHRY and CDR2 is SYGVKD. The CDR3 extends over 15 amino acids. This CDR3 reads CAISGPSQGWETQYF. DNA for the CDR3: TGTGCCATCAGTGGCCCGTCACAGGGGTGGGAGACCCAGTACTTC.

This chain connects TRBV14 to TRBJ2-5, with a weak D call TRBD1 (5 bases). This CDR3 has 13 amino acids. Trimming left V 3 bases short and J 1 base short, with 6 bases between. The germline V gene has CDR1 SGHDN and CDR2 FVKESK. The CDR3 region is CASSQGPQETQYF. CDR3 nucleotide sequence: TGTGCCAGCAGCCAGGGGCCCCAAGAGACCCAGTACTTC.

This chain links TRBV5-1 with TRBJ1-2; D unclear. CDR1 is SGHRS and CDR2 is YFSETQ in the germline V gene. The CDR3 runs 15 residues. The V end lost 5 bases, the J end lost 6 bases, and 20 bases lay between the germline ends. The CDR3 reads CASRKVEQTRDGYTF. CDR3 sequence (DNA): TGCGCCAGCAGAAAAGTAGAGCAGACTCGGGATGGCTACACCTTC.

This rearrangement joins TRBV5-6 to TRBJ2-1; D is undetermined. From germline, CDR1 is SGHDT and CDR2 YYEEEE. The CDR3 consists of 12 residues. Trimming took 5 bases from V and 5 from J, leaving 8 bases between them. DNA of the CDR3: TGTGCCAGCAGTCATACAGACAATGAGCAGTTCTTC. Its translation: CASSHTDNEQFF.

This clone showed up just once. The CDR3 spells CASSSGGLAAYEQYF. For the CDR3, the DNA is TGTGCCAGCAGCTCGGGAGGCCTAGCGGCATACGAGCAGTACTTC. The rearrangement joins TRBV5-4 to TRBJ2-7; the match to TRBD2 covers 7 bases. The germline V gene has CDR1 SGHNT and CDR2 YYREEE (reference sequence). The CDR3 sequence is 15 residues long. With 3 bases clipped from V and 4 bases from J, the junction kept 10 bases outside the gene matches.

The chain links TRBV7-8 to TRBJ1-1, with 9 bases lining up with TRBD1. The germline gives CDR1 SGHVS, CDR2 FQNEAQ. The length of the CDR3 is 15 residues. Trimming removed 3 bases from V and 5 bases from J; junction bases left unmatched: 7. The CDR3 nucleotides are TGTGCCAGCAGCTTTTCCCCGACAGGGGGGACTGAAGCTTTCTTT. It codes for CASSFSPTGGTEAFF.

The chain employs TRBV11-2 and TRBJ1-2; weak D call: TRBD1 (6 bases). This CDR3 contains 13 residues. Germline V gene sequence: CDR1 SGHAT, CDR2 FQNNGV. Deletions cut 5 bases from V and 4 bases from J, with 11 bases between. The CDR3 protein is CASSTGSPYGYTF. CDR3 nucleotide sequence: TGTGCCAGCAGCACAGGGTCCCCCTATGGCTACACCTTC.